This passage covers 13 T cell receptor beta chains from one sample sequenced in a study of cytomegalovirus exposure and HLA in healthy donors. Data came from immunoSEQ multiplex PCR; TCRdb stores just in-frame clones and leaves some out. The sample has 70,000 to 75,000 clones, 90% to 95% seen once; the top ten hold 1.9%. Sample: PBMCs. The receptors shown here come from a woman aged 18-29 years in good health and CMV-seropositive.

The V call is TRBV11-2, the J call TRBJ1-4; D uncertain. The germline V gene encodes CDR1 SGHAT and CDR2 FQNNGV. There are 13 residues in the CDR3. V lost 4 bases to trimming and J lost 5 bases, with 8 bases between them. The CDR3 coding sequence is TGTGCCAGCAGCTCAGACGGGAATGAAAAACTGTTTTTT. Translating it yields CASSSDGNEKLFF.

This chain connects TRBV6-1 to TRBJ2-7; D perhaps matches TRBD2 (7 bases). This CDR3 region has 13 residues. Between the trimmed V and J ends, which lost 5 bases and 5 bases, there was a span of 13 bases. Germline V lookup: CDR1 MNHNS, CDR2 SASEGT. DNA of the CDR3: TGTGCCAGCAGTCAAGGGGGGGTCAACGAGCAGTACTTC. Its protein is CASSQGGVNEQYF.

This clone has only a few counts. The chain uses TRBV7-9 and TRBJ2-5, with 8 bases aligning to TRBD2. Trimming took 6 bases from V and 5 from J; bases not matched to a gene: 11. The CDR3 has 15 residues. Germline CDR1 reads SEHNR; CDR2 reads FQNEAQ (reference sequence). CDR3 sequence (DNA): TGTGCCAGCAGAGAAACCGGGACTAGTTCTGAGACCCAGTACTTC. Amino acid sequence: CASRETGTSSETQYF.

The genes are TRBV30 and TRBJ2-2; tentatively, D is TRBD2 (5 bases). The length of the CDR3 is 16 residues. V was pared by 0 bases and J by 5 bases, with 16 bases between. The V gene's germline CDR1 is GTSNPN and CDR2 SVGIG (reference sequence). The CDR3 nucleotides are TGTGCCTGGAGTGTACTAGGGATACGAGGAACCGGGGAGCTGTTTTTT. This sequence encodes CAWSVLGIRGTGELFF.

The CDR3 loop reads CASSFASGGGDIQYF. CDR3 bases: TGTGCCAGCAGTTTCGCTAGCGGGGGGGGAGACATTCAGTACTTC. The chain uses TRBV27 and TRBJ2-4; 12 bases align to TRBD2. There are 15 residues in the CDR3. Germline V CDR1 and CDR2: MNHEY, SMNVEV (reference sequence). J lost 8 bases, V lost 3 bases, and 5 bases had no gene match.

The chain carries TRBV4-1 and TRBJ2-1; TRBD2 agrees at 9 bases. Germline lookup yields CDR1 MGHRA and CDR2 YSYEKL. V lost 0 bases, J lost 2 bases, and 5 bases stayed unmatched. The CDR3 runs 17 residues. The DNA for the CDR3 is TGCGCCAGCAGCCAAGATGGGGCGGGAGGGCCCTACAATGAGCAGTTCTTC. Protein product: CASSQDGAGGPYNEQFF.

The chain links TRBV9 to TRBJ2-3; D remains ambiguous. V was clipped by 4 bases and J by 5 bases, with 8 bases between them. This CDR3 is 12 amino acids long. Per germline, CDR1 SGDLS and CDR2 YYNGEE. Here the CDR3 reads CASSTTGDTQYF. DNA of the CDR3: TGTGCCAGCAGCACCACCGGAGATACGCAGTATTTT.

DNA of the CDR3: TGTGCCAGCGGACCGACAGGGTTGGCCGGGGAGCTGTTTTTT. It codes for CASGPTGLAGELFF. This sequence joins TRBV7-8 and TRBJ2-2; 7 nucleotides align to TRBD1. Germline CDR1 is SGHVS and CDR2 is FQNEAQ. The CDR3 is 14 residues long. V trimming: 8 bases; J trimming: 6 bases; junction bases outside the gene matches: 9.

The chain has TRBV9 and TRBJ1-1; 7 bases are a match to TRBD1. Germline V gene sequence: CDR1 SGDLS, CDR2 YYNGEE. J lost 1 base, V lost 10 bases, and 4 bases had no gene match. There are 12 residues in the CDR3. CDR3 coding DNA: TGTGCCCGTGACAGGGCGAACACTGAAGCTTTCTTT. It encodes CARDRANTEAFF. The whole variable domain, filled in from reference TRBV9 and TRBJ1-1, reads DSGVTQTPKHLITATGQRVTLRCSPRSGDLSVYWYQQSLDQGLQFLIQYYNGEERAKGNILERFSAQQFPDLHSELNLSSLELGDSALYFCARDRANTEAFFGQGTRLTVV.

Here the CDR3 reads CASSLGQGAFQPQHF. The CDR3 DNA is TGCGCCAGCAGCTTAGGACAGGGGGCGTTTCAGCCCCAGCATTTT. The chain links TRBV5-1 to TRBJ1-5, with 11 bases fitting TRBD1. Germline CDR1 and CDR2: SGHRS and YFSETQ. V dropped 2 bases and J dropped 6; count of bases not matched to a gene: 4. This CDR3 has 15 amino acids.

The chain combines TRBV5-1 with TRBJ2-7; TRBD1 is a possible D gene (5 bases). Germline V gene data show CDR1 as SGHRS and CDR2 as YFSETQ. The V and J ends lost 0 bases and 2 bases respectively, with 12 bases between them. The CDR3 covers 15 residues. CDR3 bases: TGCGCCAGCAGCTTGGACAGGACGGAAGCCTACGAGCAGTACTTC. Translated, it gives CASSLDRTEAYEQYF.

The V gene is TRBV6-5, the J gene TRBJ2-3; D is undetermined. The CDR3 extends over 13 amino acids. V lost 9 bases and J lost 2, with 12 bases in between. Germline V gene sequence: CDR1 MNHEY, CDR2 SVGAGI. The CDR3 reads CASQRRATDTQYF. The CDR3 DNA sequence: TGTGCCAGTCAGAGGCGCGCCACAGATACGCAGTATTTT.

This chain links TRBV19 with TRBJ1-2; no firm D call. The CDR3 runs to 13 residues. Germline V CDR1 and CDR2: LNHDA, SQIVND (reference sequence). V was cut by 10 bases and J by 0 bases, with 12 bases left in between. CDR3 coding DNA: TGTGCCACCTCTCCGCGAACTAACTATGGCTACACCTTC. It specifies CATSPRTNYGYTF.